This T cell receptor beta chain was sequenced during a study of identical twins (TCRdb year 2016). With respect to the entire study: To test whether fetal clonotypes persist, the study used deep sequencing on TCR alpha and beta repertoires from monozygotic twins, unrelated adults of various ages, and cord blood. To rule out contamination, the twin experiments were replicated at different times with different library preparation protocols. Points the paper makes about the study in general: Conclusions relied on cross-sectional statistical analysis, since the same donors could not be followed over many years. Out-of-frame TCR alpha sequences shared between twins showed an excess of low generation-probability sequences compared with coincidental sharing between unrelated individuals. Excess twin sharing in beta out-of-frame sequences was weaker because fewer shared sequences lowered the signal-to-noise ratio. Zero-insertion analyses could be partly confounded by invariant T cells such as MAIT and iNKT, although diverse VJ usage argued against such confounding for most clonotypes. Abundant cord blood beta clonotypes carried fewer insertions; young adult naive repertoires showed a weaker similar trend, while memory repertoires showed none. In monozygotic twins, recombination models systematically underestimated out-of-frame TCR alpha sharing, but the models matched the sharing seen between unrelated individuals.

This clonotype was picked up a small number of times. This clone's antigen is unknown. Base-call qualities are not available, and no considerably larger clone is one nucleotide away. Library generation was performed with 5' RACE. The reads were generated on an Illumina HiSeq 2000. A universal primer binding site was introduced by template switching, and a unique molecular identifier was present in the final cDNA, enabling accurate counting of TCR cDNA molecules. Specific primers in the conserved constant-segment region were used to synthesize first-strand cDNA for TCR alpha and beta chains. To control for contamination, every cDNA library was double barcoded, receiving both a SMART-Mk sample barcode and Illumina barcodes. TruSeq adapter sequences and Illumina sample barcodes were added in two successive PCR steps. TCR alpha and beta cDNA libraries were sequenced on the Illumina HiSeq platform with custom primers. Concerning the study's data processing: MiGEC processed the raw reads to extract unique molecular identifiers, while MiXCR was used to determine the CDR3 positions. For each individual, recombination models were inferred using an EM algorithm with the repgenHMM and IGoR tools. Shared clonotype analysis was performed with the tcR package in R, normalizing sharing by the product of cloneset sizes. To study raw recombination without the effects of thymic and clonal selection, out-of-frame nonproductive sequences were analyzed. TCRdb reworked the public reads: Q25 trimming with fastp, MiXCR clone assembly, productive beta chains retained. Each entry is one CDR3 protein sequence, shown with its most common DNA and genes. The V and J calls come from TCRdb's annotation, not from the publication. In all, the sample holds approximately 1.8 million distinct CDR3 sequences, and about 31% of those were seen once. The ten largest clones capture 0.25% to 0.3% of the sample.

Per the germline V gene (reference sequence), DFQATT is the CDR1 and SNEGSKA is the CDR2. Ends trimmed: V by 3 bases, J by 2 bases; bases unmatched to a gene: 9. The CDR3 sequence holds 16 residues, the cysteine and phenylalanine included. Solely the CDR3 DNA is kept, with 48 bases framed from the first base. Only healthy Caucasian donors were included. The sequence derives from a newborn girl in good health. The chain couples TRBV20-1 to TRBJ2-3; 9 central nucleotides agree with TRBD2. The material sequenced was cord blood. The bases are TGCAGTGCTAGCAAGGCGACTAGCGGAAACACAGATACGCAGTATTTT. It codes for CSASKATSGNTDTQYF.